This TCR beta chain was identified in a study of technical replicates of blood from several donors. Sequencing was performed with immunoSEQ multiplex PCR; in TCRdb, only in-frame clones are kept and a portion is missing. Seen here are tens of thousands of clones, roughly 93% observed once, and the top ten hold over 0.2%. The CDR3 totals 14 residues. V gave up 2 bases and J gave up 1 base; unmatched junction bases: 2. Germline V CDR1 and CDR2: KGHSH, LQKENI. Sequencing was performed on T cells isolated from PBMCs. The rearrangement uses TRBV18 and TRBJ2-7; 7 positions match TRBD1. This clonotype was obtained from a human donor in good health. The CDR3: CASSPAGGSYEQYF. In DNA, the CDR3 is TGTGCCAGCTCACCAGCAGGGGGTTCCTACGAGCAGTACTTC.